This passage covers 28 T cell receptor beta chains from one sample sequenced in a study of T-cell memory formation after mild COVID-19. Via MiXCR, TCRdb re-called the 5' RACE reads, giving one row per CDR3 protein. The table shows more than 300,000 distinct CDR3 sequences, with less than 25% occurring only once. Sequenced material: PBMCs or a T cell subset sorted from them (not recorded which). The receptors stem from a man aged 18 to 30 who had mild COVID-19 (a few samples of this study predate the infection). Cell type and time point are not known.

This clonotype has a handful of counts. The CDR3 nucleotides read TGCGCCAGCAGCTCCTCCCCACTGAGCTCCTACAATGAGCAGTTCTTC. Translating it yields CASSSSPLSSYNEQFF. V is TRBV5-1 and J is TRBJ2-1; D call uncertain. V gave up 3 bases and J gave up 0 bases, with 13 bases separating them. This CDR3 is 16 amino acids long. Germline values: CDR1 SGHRS, CDR2 YFSETQ.

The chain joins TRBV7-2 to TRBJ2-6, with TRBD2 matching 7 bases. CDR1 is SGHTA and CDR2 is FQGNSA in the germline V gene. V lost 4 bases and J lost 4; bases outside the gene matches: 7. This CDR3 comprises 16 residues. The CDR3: CASSSSGVSGANVLTF. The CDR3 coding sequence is TGTGCCAGCAGCTCTAGCGGCGTATCCGGGGCCAACGTCCTGACTTTC.

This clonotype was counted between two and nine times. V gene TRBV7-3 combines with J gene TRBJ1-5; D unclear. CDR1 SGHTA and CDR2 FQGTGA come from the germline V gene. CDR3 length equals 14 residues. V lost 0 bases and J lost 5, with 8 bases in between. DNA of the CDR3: TGTGCCAGCAGCTTAACGCCCTCTGATCAGCCCCAGCATTTT. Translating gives CASSLTPSDQPQHF.

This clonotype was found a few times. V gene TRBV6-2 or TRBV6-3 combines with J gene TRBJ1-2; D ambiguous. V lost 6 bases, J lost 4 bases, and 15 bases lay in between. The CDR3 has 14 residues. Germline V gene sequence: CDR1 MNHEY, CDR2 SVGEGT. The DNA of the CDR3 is TGTGCCAGCAGACCCGGCGGGAACTCCTATGGCTACACCTTC. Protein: CASRPGGNSYGYTF.

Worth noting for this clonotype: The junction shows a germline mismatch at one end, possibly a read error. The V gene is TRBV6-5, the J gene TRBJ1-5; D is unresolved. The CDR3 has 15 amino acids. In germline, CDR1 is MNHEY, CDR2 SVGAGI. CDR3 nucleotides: TGTGCCAGCAGTTACTCCCCTGGTAGCCATCAGCCCCAGCATTTT. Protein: CASSYSPGSHQPQHF.

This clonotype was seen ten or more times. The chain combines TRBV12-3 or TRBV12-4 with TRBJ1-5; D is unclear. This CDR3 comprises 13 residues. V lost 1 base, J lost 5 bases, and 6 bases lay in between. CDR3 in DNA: TGTGCCAGCAGTTTAGAGTCCCATCAGCCCCAGCATTTT. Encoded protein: CASSLESHQPQHF.

CDR3 DNA: TGTGCCAGCAGCCCGGGACTCCCGAACACCGGGGAGCTGTTTTTT. This translates into CASSPGLPNTGELFF. The chain combines TRBV7-3 with TRBJ2-2, with D perhaps TRBD2 (6 bases). V was pared by 5 bases and J by 0 bases, with 10 bases between. In germline, CDR1 is SGHTA, CDR2 FQGTGA. CDR3 size: 15 residues.

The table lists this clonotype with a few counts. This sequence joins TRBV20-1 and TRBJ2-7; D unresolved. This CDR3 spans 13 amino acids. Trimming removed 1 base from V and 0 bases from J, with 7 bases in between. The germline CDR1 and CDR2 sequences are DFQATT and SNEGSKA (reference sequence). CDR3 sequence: CSARGTSSYEQYF. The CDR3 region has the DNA TGCAGTGCTAGAGGGACGAGCTCCTACGAGCAGTACTTC.

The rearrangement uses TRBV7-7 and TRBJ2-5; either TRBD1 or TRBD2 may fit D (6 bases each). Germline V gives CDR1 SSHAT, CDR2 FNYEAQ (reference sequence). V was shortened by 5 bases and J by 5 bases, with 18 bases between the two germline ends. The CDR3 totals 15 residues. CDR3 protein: CASSPSPGGLETQYF. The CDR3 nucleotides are TGTGCCAGCAGCCCCTCCCCCGGGGGCCTGGAGACCCAGTACTTC.

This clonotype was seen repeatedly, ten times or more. CDR3 residues: CASSQEWTDNEQFF. The CDR3, as DNA: TGTGCCAGCAGCCAAGAATGGACAGACAATGAGCAGTTCTTC. The chain has TRBV4-2 and TRBJ2-1; D is possibly TRBD1 (6 bases). V was cut by 0 bases and J by 5 bases, with 8 bases left in between. The CDR3 sequence is 14 residues long. Per the germline V gene, CDR1 is LGHNA and CDR2 is YNFKEQ.

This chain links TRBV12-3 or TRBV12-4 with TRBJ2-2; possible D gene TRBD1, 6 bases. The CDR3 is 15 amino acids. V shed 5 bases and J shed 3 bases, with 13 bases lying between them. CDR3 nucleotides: TGTGCCAGCAGTCCTGGACAGTACTACACCGGGGAGCTGTTTTTT. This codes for CASSPGQYYTGELFF.

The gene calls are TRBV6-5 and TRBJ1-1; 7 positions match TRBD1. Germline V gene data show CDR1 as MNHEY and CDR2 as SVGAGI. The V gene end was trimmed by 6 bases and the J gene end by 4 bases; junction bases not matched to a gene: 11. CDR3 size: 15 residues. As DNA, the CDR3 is TGTGCCAGCAGGCAGAAGGGGGCCCGGATCACTGAAGCTTTCTTT. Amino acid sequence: CASRQKGARITEAFF.

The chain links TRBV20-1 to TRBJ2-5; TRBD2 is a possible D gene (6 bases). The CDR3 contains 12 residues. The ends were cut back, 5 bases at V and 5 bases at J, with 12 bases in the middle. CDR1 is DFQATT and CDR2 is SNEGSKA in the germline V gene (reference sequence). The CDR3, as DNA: TGCAGTGCTGCCAATGGGGGGGAGACCCAGTACTTC. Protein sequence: CSAANGGETQYF.

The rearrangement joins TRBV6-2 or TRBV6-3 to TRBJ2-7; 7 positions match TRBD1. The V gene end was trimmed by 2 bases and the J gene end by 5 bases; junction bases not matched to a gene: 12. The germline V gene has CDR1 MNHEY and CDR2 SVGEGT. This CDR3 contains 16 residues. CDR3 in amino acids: CASSYQGGQVGHEQYF. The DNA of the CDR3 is TGTGCCAGCAGTTACCAGGGTGGACAGGTCGGGCACGAGCAGTACTTC.

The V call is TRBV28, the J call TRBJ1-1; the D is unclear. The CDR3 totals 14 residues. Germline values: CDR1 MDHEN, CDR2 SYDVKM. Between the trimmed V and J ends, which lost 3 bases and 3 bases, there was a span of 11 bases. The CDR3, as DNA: TGTGCCAGCAGTTTTCGGGGATTCTACACTGAAGCTTTCTTT. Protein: CASSFRGFYTEAFF.

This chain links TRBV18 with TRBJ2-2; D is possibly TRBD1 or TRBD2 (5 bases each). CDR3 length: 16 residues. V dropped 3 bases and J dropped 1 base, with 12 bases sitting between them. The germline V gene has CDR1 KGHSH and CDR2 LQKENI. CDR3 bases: TGTGCCAGCTCACCTAACGGGGCGAGGAACACCGGGGAGCTGTTTTTT. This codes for CASSPNGARNTGELFF. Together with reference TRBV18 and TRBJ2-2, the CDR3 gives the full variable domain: NAGVMQNPRHLVRRRGQEARLRCSPMKGHSHVYWYRQLPEEGLKFMVYLQKENIIDESGMPKERFSAEFPKEGPSILRIQQVVRGDSAAYFCASSPNGARNTGELFFGEGSRLTVL.

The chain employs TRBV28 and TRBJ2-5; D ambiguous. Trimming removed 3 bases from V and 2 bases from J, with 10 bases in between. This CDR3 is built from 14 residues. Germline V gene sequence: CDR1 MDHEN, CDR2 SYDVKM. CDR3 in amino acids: CASSFLTTQETQYF. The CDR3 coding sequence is TGTGCCAGCAGTTTCCTGACAACGCAAGAGACCCAGTACTTC.

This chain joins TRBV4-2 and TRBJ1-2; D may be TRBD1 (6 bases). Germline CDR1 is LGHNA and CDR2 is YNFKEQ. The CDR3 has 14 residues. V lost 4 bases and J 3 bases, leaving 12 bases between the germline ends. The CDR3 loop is CASSRLDSDYGYTF. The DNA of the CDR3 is TGTGCCAGCAGCCGATTGGACAGCGACTATGGCTACACCTTC.

DNA for the CDR3: TGTGCCAGCTCACCAAGAGAAACAGGCGCCGGGGGCACCATATATTTT. Its translation is CASSPRETGAGGTIYF. The genes are TRBV18 and TRBJ1-3; tentatively, D is TRBD1 (5 bases). The CDR3 spans 16 residues. Trimming shortened V by 2 bases and J by 9 bases, and 20 bases separated the two germline ends. Germline CDR1 KGHSH, CDR2 LQKENI.

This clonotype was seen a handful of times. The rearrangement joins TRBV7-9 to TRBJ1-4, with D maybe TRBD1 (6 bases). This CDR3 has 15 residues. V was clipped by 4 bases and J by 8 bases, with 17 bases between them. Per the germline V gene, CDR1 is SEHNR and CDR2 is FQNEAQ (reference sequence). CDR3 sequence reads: CASSSLSGGREKLFF. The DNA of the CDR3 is TGTGCCAGCAGCTCGTTGTCGGGGGGCCGCGAAAAACTGTTTTTT.

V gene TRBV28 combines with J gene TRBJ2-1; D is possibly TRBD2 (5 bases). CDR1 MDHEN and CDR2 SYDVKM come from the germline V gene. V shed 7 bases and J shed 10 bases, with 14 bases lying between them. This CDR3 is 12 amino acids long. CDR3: CASKVGPGEQFF. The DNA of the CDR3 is TGTGCCAGCAAGGTCGGTCCGGGGGAGCAGTTCTTC. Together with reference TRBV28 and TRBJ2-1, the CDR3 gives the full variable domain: DVKVTQSSRYLVKRTGEKVFLECVQDMDHENMFWYRQDPGLGLRLIYFSYDVKMKEKGDIPEGYSVSREKKERFSLILESASTNQTSMYLCASKVGPGEQFFGPGTRLTVL.

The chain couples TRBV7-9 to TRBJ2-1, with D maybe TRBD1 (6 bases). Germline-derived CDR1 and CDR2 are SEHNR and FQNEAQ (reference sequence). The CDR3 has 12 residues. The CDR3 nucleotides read TGTGCGGGGGCAAGCTCCTACAATGAGCAGTTCTTC. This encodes CAGASSYNEQFF.

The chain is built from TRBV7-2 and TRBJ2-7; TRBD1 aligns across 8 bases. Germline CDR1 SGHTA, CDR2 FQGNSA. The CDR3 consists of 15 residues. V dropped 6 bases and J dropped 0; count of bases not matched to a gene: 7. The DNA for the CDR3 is TGTGCCAGCAGGACCACCGGGACAGGCTCCTACGAGCAGTACTTC. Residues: CASRTTGTGSYEQYF.

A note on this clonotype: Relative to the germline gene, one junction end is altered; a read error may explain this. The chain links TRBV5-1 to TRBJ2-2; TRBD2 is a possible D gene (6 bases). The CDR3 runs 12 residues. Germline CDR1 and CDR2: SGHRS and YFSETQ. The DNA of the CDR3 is TGCGCCAGCAGCTTGGTCCGCGGGGAGCTGATTTTT. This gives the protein CASSLVRGELIF.

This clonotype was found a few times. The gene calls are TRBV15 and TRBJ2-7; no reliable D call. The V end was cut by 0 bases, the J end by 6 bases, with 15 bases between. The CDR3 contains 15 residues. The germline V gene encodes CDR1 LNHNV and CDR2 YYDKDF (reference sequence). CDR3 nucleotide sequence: TGTGCCACCAGCAGAGATTCCGGTTTCGTAGGCGAGCAGTACTTC. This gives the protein CATSRDSGFVGEQYF.

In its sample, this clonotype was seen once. In DNA, the CDR3 is TGCGCCAGCAGCCAAGATACTAGCGGGGGGTACAACACCGGGGAGCTGTTTTTT. This codes for CASSQDTSGGYNTGELFF. The genes are TRBV4-1 and TRBJ2-2; TRBD2 aligns across 12 bases. Trimming took 0 bases from V and 2 from J; bases not matched to a gene: 4. Germline V gives CDR1 MGHRA, CDR2 YSYEKL. This CDR3 comprises 18 residues.

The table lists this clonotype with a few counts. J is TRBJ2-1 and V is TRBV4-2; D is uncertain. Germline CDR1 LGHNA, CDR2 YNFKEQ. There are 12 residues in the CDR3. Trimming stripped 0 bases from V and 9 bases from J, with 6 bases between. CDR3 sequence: CASSQDLSEQFF. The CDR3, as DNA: TGTGCCAGCAGCCAAGATCTTAGTGAGCAGTTCTTC.

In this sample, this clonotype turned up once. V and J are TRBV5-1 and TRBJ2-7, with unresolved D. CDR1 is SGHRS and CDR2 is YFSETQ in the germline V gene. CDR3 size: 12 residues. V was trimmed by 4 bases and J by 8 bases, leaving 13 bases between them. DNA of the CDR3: TGCGCCAGCAGCCCTGACCAAGGCAAGCAGTACTTC. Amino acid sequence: CASSPDQGKQYF.